This T cell receptor beta chain was captured in a study of shared clonotypes between healthy human individuals. With regard to this clone: No antigen is known for it.

CDR3 length: 13 residues. Germline V gene data show CDR1 as SQVTM and CDR2 as ANQGSEA. V was pared by 5 bases and J by 1 base, with 11 bases between. CD8 cells regarded as naive lacked CD45RO, were positively chosen for CCR7, and omitted terminally differentiated effector memory CD45RA+ cells. Produced via immunoSEQ multiplex PCR; TCRdb's table is partial and in-frame only. The data contain some 2,000,000 clones, about 95% of them singletons. Study results and limitations: Memory subsets generally showed lower estimated richness than naive subsets. Clonotypes which were not shared had lower generation probabilities than clonotypes that all four donors shared.

The sequencing input was naive CD8+ T cells sorted from blood. The chain recombines TRBV29-1 with TRBJ1-1; D gene uncertain. This receptor was obtained from a man younger than 35 in good health. The CDR3 loop reads CSVLVGENTEAFF. The DNA for the CDR3 is TGCAGCGTTCTAGTAGGAGAGAACACTGAAGCTTTCTTT.